This T cell receptor beta chain was recorded in a study of human T cells and chemical hapten exposure. Study-level information: 2% DPC was applied to 2 cm by 2 cm of upper inner arm skin for sensitization. Patch tests applied 0.01% DPC to the upper back, read at 6 days. The study, taken as a whole, reports: PT1 expanded TCR counts and patch test score correlated positively.

This clonotype was observed a few times. The antigen is unknown. The CDR3 has 13 amino acids. The V and J ends lost 5 bases and 4 bases respectively, with 9 bases between them. The germline V gene encodes CDR1 SGHAT and CDR2 FQNNGV. Noted time point: pre-sensitization, week 0. Treatment indicated: therapeutic diphenylcyclopropenone sensitization with weekly scalp DPC. In TCRdb, the RACE reads were re-called with MiXCR into one record per CDR3 protein. In the table there are 250,000 or so distinct CDR3 sequences, 8.6% of which are singletons. The source material was whole blood, sampled in connection with sensitization to the hapten diphenylcyclopropenone (DPC). This clonotype was obtained from a woman between 40 and 50 years old with alopecia areata. Some clones in this sample may be carry-over from other donors' samples. The gene calls are TRBV11-2 and TRBJ2-1, with a weak D call TRBD2 (5 bases). The CDR3 bases are TGTGCCAGCAGCCCTAGCCAGTACAATGAGCAGTTCTTC. It translates to CASSPSQYNEQFF. Complete variable domain (other parts from reference TRBV11-2 and TRBJ2-1): EAGVAQSPRYKIIEKRQSVAFWCNPISGHATLYWYQQILGQGPKLLIQFQNNGVVDDSQLPKDRFSAERLKGVDSTLKIQPAKLEDSAVYLCASSPSQYNEQFFGPGTRLTVL.